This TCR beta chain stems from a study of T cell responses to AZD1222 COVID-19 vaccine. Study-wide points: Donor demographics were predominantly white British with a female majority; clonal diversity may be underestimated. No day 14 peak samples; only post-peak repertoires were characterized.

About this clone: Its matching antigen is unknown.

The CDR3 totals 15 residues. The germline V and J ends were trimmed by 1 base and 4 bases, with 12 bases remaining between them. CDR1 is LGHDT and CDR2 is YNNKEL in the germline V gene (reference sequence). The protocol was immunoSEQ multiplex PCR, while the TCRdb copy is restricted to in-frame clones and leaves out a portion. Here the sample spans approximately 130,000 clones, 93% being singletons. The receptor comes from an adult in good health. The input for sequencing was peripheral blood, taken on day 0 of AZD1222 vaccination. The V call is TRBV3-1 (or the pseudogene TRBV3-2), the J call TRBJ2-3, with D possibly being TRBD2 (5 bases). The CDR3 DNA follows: TGTGCCAGCAGCCAAGCGAGGGTGAGGGCAGATACGCAGTATTTT. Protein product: CASSQARVRADTQYF.